A single sample is the source of the 8 T cell receptor beta chains below, sequenced in a study of blood T cells in healthy people across ages. Next came a second PCR, run for about 6 to 12 cycles, which used a sample-barcoded 5' primer along with a J-beta primer mix. From the 5' RACE reads, TCRdb called clonotypes with MiXCR, one entry per CDR3 protein. The data hold 550,000 to 700,000 distinct CDR3 sequences, with approximately 30% observed a single time. The sequencing input was blood. The receptors stem from a woman in her 70s in good health.

This clonotype appeared many times. The V call is TRBV3-1, the J call TRBJ2-7; D tentatively reads TRBD1 or TRBD2 (5 bases each). The germline CDR1 and CDR2 sequences are LGHDT and YNNKEL (reference sequence). The CDR3 runs 17 residues. V gave up 0 bases and J gave up 7 bases, with 22 bases separating them. DNA of the CDR3: TGTGCCAGCAGCCAAGATATCCTAGCCGGGGCGTTGGGGGAGCAGTACTTC. Residues: CASSQDILAGALGEQYF.

This clonotype was counted a few times. The CDR3 DNA sequence: TGCGCCAGCAGAGAACAGGGGGCGAACACCGGGGAGCTGTTTTTT. It yields the protein CASREQGANTGELFF. The gene calls are TRBV4-1 and TRBJ2-2; TRBD1 matches 8 bases. V lost 6 bases, J lost 0 bases, and 3 bases stayed unmatched. The germline V gene has CDR1 MGHRA and CDR2 YSYEKL. This CDR3 has 15 residues.

The sample holds one count of this clonotype. V usage is TRBV7-9 and J usage is TRBJ1-1; D not resolved. The germline CDR1 and CDR2 sequences are SEHNR and FQNEAQ (reference sequence). The CDR3 length is 14 residues. V was shortened by 1 base and J by 3 bases, with 9 bases between the two germline ends. CDR3 in DNA: TGTGCCAGCAGCTTAGTCGGTAGTGACACTGAAGCTTTCTTT. Translation gives CASSLVGSDTEAFF.

This clonotype was recorded a few times. The chain is built from TRBV5-1 and TRBJ2-5; no clear D gene. With 4 bases removed from V and 5 bases from J, the gap between germline ends came to 9 bases. CDR3 size: 12 residues. Germline V CDR1 and CDR2: SGHRS, YFSETQ. CDR3 DNA: TGCGCCAGCAGCCTCTATGCGGAGACCCAGTACTTC. Translating it yields CASSLYAETQYF.

The chain combines TRBV29-1 with TRBJ1-2; D perhaps matches TRBD1 (5 bases). The V end lost 4 bases, the J end lost 2 bases, and 8 bases lay between the germline ends. This CDR3 region has 12 residues. Looked up from germline, CDR1 is SQVTM and CDR2 is ANQGSEA. The CDR3 loop is CSVAPGNYGYTF. The CDR3 DNA reads TGCAGCGTTGCCCCAGGGAACTATGGCTACACCTTC.

This chain connects TRBV5-1 to TRBJ2-1; 14 positions agree with TRBD2. CDR1 SGHRS and CDR2 YFSETQ come from the germline V gene. CDR3 length: 19 amino acids. The junction had 13 bases not matched to a gene; V was cut back by 5 bases and J by 3 bases. In DNA, the CDR3 is TGCGCCAGCAGTGAACCGGGACTAGCGGGAGAGGGAGGCTACAATGAGCAGTTCTTC. Protein: CASSEPGLAGEGGYNEQFF.

V and J are TRBV20-1 and TRBJ2-2; 10 positions match TRBD2. Germline assignment: CDR1 DFQATT and CDR2 SNEGSKA (reference sequence). This CDR3 is 16 amino acids long. V gave up 2 bases and J gave up 7 bases; unmatched junction bases: 10. The CDR3 sequence: CSARPSGGASIGELFF. DNA for the CDR3: TGCAGTGCTAGACCCAGCGGGGGGGCCAGTATCGGGGAGCTGTTTTTT.

This clonotype was seen repeatedly, ten times or more. V usage is TRBV7-2 and J usage is TRBJ2-1; D possibly corresponds to TRBD2 (5 bases). The germline V and J ends were trimmed by 5 bases and 8 bases, with 22 bases remaining between them. This CDR3 spans 16 amino acids. Germline loops: CDR1 SGHTA, CDR2 FQGNSA. The CDR3 spells CASSRMGPPPEDEQFF. The CDR3 coding sequence is TGTGCCAGCAGCCGAATGGGCCCCCCACCGGAGGATGAGCAGTTCTTC.